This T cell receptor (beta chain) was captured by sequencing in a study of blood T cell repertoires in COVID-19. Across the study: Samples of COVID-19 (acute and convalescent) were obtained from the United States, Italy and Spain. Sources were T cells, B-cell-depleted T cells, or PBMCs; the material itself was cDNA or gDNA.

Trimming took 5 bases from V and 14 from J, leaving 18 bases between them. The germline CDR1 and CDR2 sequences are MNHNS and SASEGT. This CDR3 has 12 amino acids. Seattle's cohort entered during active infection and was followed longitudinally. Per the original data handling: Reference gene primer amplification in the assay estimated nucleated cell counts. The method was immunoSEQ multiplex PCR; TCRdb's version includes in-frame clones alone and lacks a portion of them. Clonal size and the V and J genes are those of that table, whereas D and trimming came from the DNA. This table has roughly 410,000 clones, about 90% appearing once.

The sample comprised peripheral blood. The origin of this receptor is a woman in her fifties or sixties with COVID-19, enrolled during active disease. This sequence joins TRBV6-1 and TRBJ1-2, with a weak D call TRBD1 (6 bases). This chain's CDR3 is CASSPQGRTGTF. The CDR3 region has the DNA TGTGCCAGCAGTCCACAGGGTCGGACCGGTACCTTC.